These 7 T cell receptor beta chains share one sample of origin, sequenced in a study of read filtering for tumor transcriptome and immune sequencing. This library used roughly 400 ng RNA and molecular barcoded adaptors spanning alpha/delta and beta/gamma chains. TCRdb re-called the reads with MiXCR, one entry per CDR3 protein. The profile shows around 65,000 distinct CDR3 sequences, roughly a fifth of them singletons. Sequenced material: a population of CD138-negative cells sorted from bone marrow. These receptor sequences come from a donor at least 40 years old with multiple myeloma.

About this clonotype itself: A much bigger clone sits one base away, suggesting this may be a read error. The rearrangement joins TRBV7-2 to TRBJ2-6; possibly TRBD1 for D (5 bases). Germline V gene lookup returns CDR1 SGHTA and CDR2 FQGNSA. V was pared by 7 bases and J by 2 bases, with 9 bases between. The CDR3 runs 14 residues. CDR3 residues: CASTWGPGANVLTF. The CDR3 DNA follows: TGTGCCAGCACGTGGGGCCCTGGGGCCAACGTCCTGACTTTC. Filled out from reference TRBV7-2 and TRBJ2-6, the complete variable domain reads GAGVSQSPSNKVTEKGKDVELRCDPISGHTALYWYRQSLGQGLEFLIYFQGNSAPDKSGLPSDRFSAERTGGSVSTLTIQRTQQEDSAVYLCASTWGPGANVLTFGAGSRLTVL.

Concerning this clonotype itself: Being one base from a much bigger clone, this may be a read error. CDR3 amino acids: CASSQGVDSYQPQHF. In DNA, the CDR3 is TGTGCCAGCAGCCAAGGAGTCGATAGCTATCAGCCCCAGCATTTT. V is TRBV3-1 and J is TRBJ1-5; no clear D gene. The CDR3 length is 15 residues. Germline CDR1 is LGHDT and CDR2 is YNNKEL (reference sequence).

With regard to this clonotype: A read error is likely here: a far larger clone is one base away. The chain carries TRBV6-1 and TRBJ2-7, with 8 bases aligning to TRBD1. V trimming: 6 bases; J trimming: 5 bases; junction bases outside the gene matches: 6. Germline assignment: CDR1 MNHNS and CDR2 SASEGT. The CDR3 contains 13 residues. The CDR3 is CASRQGALNEQYF. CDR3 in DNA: TGTGCCAGCAGGCAGGGGGCGCTTAACGAGCAGTACTTC.

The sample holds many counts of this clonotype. CDR3 loop: CASSGLAGGHTGELFF. Here the CDR3 DNA reads TGTGCCAGCTCGGGACTAGCGGGAGGACACACCGGGGAGCTGTTTTTT. The chain recombines TRBV18 with TRBJ2-2; 15 nucleotides align to TRBD2. Trimming removed 6 bases from V and 3 bases from J; junction bases left unmatched: 2. The CDR3 runs 16 residues. CDR1 KGHSH and CDR2 LQKENI come from the germline V gene.

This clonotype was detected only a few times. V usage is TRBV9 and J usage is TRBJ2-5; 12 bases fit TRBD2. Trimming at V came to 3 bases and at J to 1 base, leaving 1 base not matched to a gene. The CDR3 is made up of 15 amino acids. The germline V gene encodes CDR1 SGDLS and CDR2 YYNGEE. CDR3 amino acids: CASSEGLAGQETQYF. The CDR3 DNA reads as TGTGCCAGCAGCGAGGGACTAGCGGGCCAAGAGACCCAGTACTTC.

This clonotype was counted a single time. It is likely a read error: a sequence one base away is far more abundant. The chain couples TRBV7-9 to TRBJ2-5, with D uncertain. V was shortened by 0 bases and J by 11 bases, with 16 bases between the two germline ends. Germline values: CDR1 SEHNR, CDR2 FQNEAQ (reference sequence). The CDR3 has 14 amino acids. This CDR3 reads CASSLAGSNDEQYF. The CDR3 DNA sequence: TGTGCCAGCAGCTTAGCGGGGTCTAATGATGAGCAGTACTTC.

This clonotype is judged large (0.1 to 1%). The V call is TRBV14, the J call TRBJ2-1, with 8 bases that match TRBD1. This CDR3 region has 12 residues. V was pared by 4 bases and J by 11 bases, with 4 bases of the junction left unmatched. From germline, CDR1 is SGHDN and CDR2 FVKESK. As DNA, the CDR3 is TGTGCCAGCAGCCCGGACAGGGATCAGCAGTTCTTC. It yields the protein CASSPDRDQQFF.